Below, one T cell receptor (beta chain) is given with its context. Its target antigen remains unknown. No much larger clone exists at a distance of one base, and base qualities are not known. Looking up the germline V gene (reference sequence) yields CDR1 LNHDA and CDR2 SQIVND. From the cysteine through the phenylalanine, the CDR3 covers 13 amino acids. The read is trimmed to its CDR3 DNA, 39 bases read in frame from base 1. Relative to germline, V is missing 3 bases and J is missing 8 bases, with 1 base of the junction outside any gene match. The cohort comprised some 680 healthy bone marrow donors. All cohort members were sampled while nominally healthy, although unrecorded immune exposures were likely present. The donor tested CMV seropositive and was one of the 289 seropositive cohort members. Every donor gave a peripheral blood sample, and the peripheral blood mononuclear cells from that sample were used for TCR beta sequencing. The Qiagen DNeasy Blood Extraction Kit was used to extract genomic DNA from the blood cell samples.

The data were taken from a study of cytomegalovirus exposure and HLA in healthy donors (dated by TCRdb to 2016 to 2017). Concerning the study at large: An earlier analysis of 550 to 700 of the donors reported approximately 270 Gb of sequence data and 117 million unique TCR beta sequences from about 179 million T cells. An early release that covered about 600 HLA-typed donors contained around 300 gigabases of sequencing data and approximately 85 million unique TCR sequences. Among the roughly 400 genotyped donors, approximately 76% belonged to the genetic ancestry cluster associated with self-reported Caucasian donors. The study aimed to test whether signatures of past pathogen exposure could be identified by cataloging public T cell receptors. The T cell repertoires of under 700 subjects were profiled by immunosequencing and related to cytomegalovirus serostatus. Along with the approximately 670-subject first cohort, a separate validation cohort of around 120 different subjects was used. To predict cytomegalovirus infection status, the study brought together high-throughput TCR immunosequencing, statistical association of individual TCRs with disease status, and machine learning. In a later analysis, previously published TCR beta repertoires from about 670 donors were re-analyzed and high-resolution HLA genotyping was added so that TCR occurrence patterns could be studied. Rather than drawing on any new phenotypic data, the later analysis identified candidate immune exposures from TCR beta sequences and the way those sequences occurred across donors. In an earlier analysis of 587 of the donors, high-throughput TCR beta sequencing was used to judge whether each TCR beta V gene segment behaved as functional or pseudogenic. Alongside the repertoire data, information on donor age, sex, ethnicity and CMV serostatus was compiled. A later genetic analysis used genome-wide SNP genotypes for about 65% of the 666 donors, treating that subset as a discovery cohort. All discovery cohort repertoires had been generated using a single sequencing platform. Both class I and class II loci were covered by HLA typing, at four-digit resolution. Typing coverage differed by locus: A, B, C, DRB1 and DQB1 were typed in about 620-640 donors, DQA1 in 522, DPA1 in 600 to 610, and DPB1 in 450 to 480. Roughly 5 DR-DQ haplotypes were handled as single units for association and clustering, since linkage in the cohort was strong. Among some 410 genotyped donors of the cohort, an average of roughly 230,000 unique TCR beta nucleotide sequences was sequenced per donor, of which 15% to 20% were non-productive.

Study-wide findings and limitations: While some public TCRs were present in many individuals, most TCR sequences turned up only very rarely across donors. A later analysis found that TCR association rates varied across HLA loci, with DRB1 alleles showing the most associated TCRs and HLA-C alleles the fewest. CMV serostatus was the only immune exposure information available for the cohort. A cluster of highly shared sequence variants was judged likely to represent a technical artifact of the sequencing pipeline. Because HLA typing was missing for some donors at each locus, association tests included only the typed subset. In this cohort, only TCR beta chains were sequenced, and detectable features were limited by the absence of alpha or paired-chain data. Several of the top co-occurrence clusters appeared to be linked to parvovirus B19, influenza, CMV and Epstein-Barr virus, according to a later analysis. In both the original and validation cohorts, the classifier was reported to diagnose cytomegalovirus status with high specificity and sensitivity. An earlier analysis of roughly 570 of the donors showed that most TCR beta V segments appeared in productive rearrangements either about 87% or about 30% of the time, which broadly matched IMGT annotations. In vitro tests confirmed that a few of the cytomegalovirus-associated TCR beta chains recognize cytomegalovirus antigens. The earlier analysis of 450 to 700 of the donors excluded about 16 rarely observed V segments, including chromosome 9 orphons, because counts were too low. A further reported finding was that TCR beta sequences accurately predicted the HLA-A and HLA-B alleles for most subjects in the first cohort. V-gene and J-gene trimming of TCR beta chains was associated with a missense DCLRE1C variant in a later genetic analysis, and the association was replicated in an independent cohort. The authors suggested that the approach could potentially be generalized to other disease states and immunological phenotypes. A later genetic analysis reported fewer N-insertions in productive TCRs among donors in an Asian-associated ancestry cluster than the approximately 670-donor mean. A total of roughly 160 TCR beta chains were listed by the study as associated with cytomegalovirus. In a later analysis, HLA-associated TCR beta chains showed more clonal expansion and lower generation probabilities than non-associated chains that were equally common. Correlated functional status among segregating V segments might reflect linkage disequilibrium, but an unknown experimental factor could not be ruled out. When HLA alleles, especially DR and DQ, strongly co-occurred, attributing TCR associations to individual alleles was difficult. At a false discovery rate of 0.05, a later analysis linked under 20,000 TCR beta sequences to specific HLA alleles. Some IMGT-functional V segments, including TRBV6-2 and TRBV6-3, could not be distinguished by the 87-base-pair reads and were therefore excluded. In a later analysis, most CMV-associated TCR beta chains were found to appear HLA-restricted, with HLA associations seemingly driven largely by CMV exposure. Presence/absence analyses assumed roughly uniform sequencing depth across donors, an assumption that may not hold.

Libraries were made using the immunoSEQ multiplex PCR assay. A mixture of 60 forward primers for TCR Vbeta segments and 13 reverse primers for TCR Jbeta segments was used in the multiplex PCR. Amplification of the CDR3 region of rearranged TCR beta genes was performed with a multiplex PCR assay on genomic DNA. The amplified TCR beta libraries were sequenced on the Illumina HiSeq System as 87-base-pair reads. The study's own analysis went as follows. A later analysis tallied 75 million to 85 million unique TCR beta chains across the 640 or so repertoires, and about 10 million of those chains were shared by two or more donors. Raw reads were error-corrected and collapsed into unique sequences with a nearest-neighbor algorithm that merged closely related sequences to remove PCR and sequencing errors. Alignment of CDR3 sequences to IMGT reference sequences was used to assign V, D and J gene segments. Each retained sequence needed at least a six-nucleotide match to both a V gene segment and a J gene segment. A rearrangement counted as productive if the CDR3 had no stop codons and remained in frame with V and J, and every other rearrangement counted as non-productive. CDR3 was defined according to IMGT convention as the region running from the second conserved V-encoded cysteine to the conserved J-encoded phenylalanine. In an earlier analysis of some 550 of the donors, sequences lacking an unambiguous match to a single V gene segment were excluded. An earlier analysis of several hundred of the donors called V segments functional above 56.7% productive rearrangements and segregating when the between-donor standard deviation exceeded 5%. A statistical classification framework was built to diagnose cytomegalovirus status from the catalog of TCR beta chain sequences. In a later analysis, TCR nucleotide sequences were compared against IMGT/GENE-DB human TR gene sequences so that V and J genes could be assigned. In a later analysis, CDR3 sequences and most-parsimonious VDJ recombination scenarios were assigned using the TCRdist pipeline. A later analysis defined each TCR beta chain by its CDR3 amino acid sequence plus V-gene family, and excluded reads lacking a unique V-gene family. In a later analysis, approximately 590 highly shared, low-generation-probability nucleotide sequences were removed to address suspected cross-contamination and a sequencing artifact. For each public chain, a later analysis derived a clonal expansion index from normalized ranks of inferred template counts within each repertoire. Generation probabilities in a later analysis came from a VDJ recombination model fitted to out-of-frame rearrangements, and those results were checked against IGoR. In a later analysis, TCR-TCR, TCR-HLA and TCR-CMV co-occurrence was scored with hypergeometric tests, and a repertoire-size bias correction was applied to TCR pairs. To estimate false discovery rates, a later analysis permuted the HLA or CMV assignments 20 times. In a later analysis, co-occurring TCRs were grouped using DBSCAN, with TCRdist sequence similarity added in when clustering inside HLA-allele-positive subsets. Repertoires with fewer than 30,000 or more than 120,000 public chains were left out of co-occurrence clustering, as were five repertoires with anomalous nucleotide sharing. TCRdb limited this immuneACCESS table to in-frame rearrangements with V and J called. A share of clones is missing; checked studies link under half to unresolved V genes, and the rest is unexplained. From that table come the V and J calls and clone size; the DNA was used to work out D and trimming. The sample data list 110,000 to 150,000 clones, and roughly 80% of these were observed just once. The ten biggest clones cover under 4.5% of the sample.

The V and J genes are TRBV19 and TRBJ1-6; TRBD1 aligns with 7 central bases. This TCR derives from a man aged 40-49 years in good health and CMV-seropositive. Material: PBMCs. The CDR3 loop reads CASSIRGDSPLHF. The nucleotide sequence reads as follows: TGTGCCAGTAGTATCAGGGGGGATTCACCCCTCCACTTT.